This paragraph covers one T cell receptor beta chain sequence. What it binds is not known. The ends were cut back, 5 bases at V and 5 bases at J, with 13 bases in the middle. Germline loops: CDR1 SGHAT, CDR2 FQNNGV. The CDR3 is 14 residues long. TCRdb's copy holds only in-frame clones and misses some; the assay was immunoSEQ multiplex PCR. This sample has 45,000 to 70,000 clones; just over 85% occur once, and the top ten carry roughly 1%. Drawing of blood for sampling happened at baseline, at cycle 4 day 1, and at cycle 7 day 1. This sample was taken from a study of OX40 agonist ivuxolimab in advanced cancers. For the study at large: Dose-escalation patients had hepatocellular carcinoma, melanoma, renal cell or head and neck cancer. People who had prior anti-PD-1, anti-PD-L1 or anti-CTLA-4 therapy could take part, and under 45% had some.

Findings and limits, study-wide: CD4+ and CD8+ blood T cells expanded clonally by week 6 at 0.1 to 3.0 mg/kg.

The TCR originated in an adult with an advanced solid tumor such as melanoma, head and neck, liver or kidney cancer. V and J are TRBV11-2 and TRBJ2-1; the D is unclear. The sequences come from CD4+ or CD8+ T cells sorted from blood, collected in a trial of the OX40 agonist ivuxolimab. The CDR3 sequence is CASSQVEANNEQFF. The DNA of the CDR3 is TGTGCCAGCAGCCAGGTGGAAGCCAACAATGAGCAGTTCTTC.